Following are 14 T cell receptor beta chains from one sample sequenced in a study of T cell repertoires in ileal Crohn's disease. Time point given: neoterminal ileum biopsy at postoperative endoscopy, about 6 months after surgery. Sequencing used immunoSEQ multiplex PCR; TCRdb keeps in-frame clones, though not all of them. The sample shows about 13,000 clones, about 82% of them seen only once. Sequencing was performed on ileal tissue. These receptors originate from an adult with Crohn's disease.

The V call is TRBV30, the J call TRBJ1-2, with D perhaps TRBD1 (5 bases). V was clipped by 1 base and J by 4 bases, with 10 bases between them. The CDR3 is made up of 13 amino acids. Germline CDR1 is GTSNPN and CDR2 is SVGIG (reference sequence). The CDR3 sequence is CAWSGQFSYGYTF. The DNA of the CDR3 is TGTGCCTGGAGTGGACAGTTTAGCTATGGCTACACCTTC.

The table lists this clone with a few counts. The chain combines TRBV10-1 with TRBJ1-4; D gene uncertain. The CDR3 consists of 13 residues. The germline V and J ends were trimmed by 6 bases and 5 bases, with 10 bases remaining between them. CDR1 WNHNN and CDR2 SYGVQD come from the germline V gene (reference sequence). The chain's CDR3 is CASSPVRNEKLFF. The CDR3 nucleotides read TGCGCCAGCAGCCCGGTGAGGAATGAAAAACTGTTTTTT.

As regards this clone: At one boundary the junction diverges from the germline segment, which might be a read error. The V call is TRBV7-7, the J call TRBJ1-4; a possible D gene is TRBD1 (6 bases). Germline V gene sequence: CDR1 SSHAT, CDR2 FNYEAQ (reference sequence). This CDR3 has 15 residues. The CDR3 protein is CASSLTQGGGEKLFF. The CDR3 DNA is TGTGCTAGCAGCTTGACACAGGGTGGAGGCGAAAAACTGTTTTTT.

This clone was observed a handful of times. The sample holds other DNA sequences that translate to the same CDR3. The chain is built from TRBV9 and TRBJ1-3; the match to TRBD1 covers 10 bases. CDR1 is SGDLS and CDR2 is YYNGEE in the germline V gene. V was clipped by 2 bases and J by 7 bases; unmatched bases: 6. The CDR3 consists of 15 residues. CDR3 sequence: CASSVGGQGGNTIYF. For the CDR3, the DNA is TGTGCCAGCAGCGTGGGAGGACAGGGGGGGAACACCATATATTTT.

V usage is TRBV19 and J usage is TRBJ1-6; 7 bases match TRBD1. After removal of 2 bases from V and 6 bases from J, the junction contained 1 base not matched to a gene. CDR3 length: 14 amino acids. Germline CDR1 reads LNHDA; CDR2 reads SQIVND (reference sequence). In DNA, the CDR3 is TGTGCCAGTAGTATACGACAGGGTAATTCACCCCTCCACTTT. Amino acid sequence: CASSIRQGNSPLHF.

This chain connects TRBV15 to TRBJ2-5, with 9 bases matching TRBD1. Germline CDR1 reads LNHNV; CDR2 reads YYDKDF (reference sequence). The ends lost 7 bases at V and 4 bases at J; junction bases unmatched: 10. This CDR3 spans 15 amino acids. The CDR3 here is CATIENRGRLETQYF. The CDR3 coding sequence is TGTGCCACCATCGAGAACAGGGGGCGCTTAGAGACCCAGTACTTC.

The chain recombines TRBV5-4 with TRBJ2-1; D is possibly TRBD1 (6 bases). This CDR3 contains 13 residues. The V and J ends lost 2 bases and 6 bases respectively, with 9 bases between them. Germline CDR1 is SGHNT and CDR2 is YYREEE (reference sequence). The CDR3 nucleotides are TGTGCCAGCAGCTTAAGGGGGATCAATGAGCAGTTCTTC. It encodes CASSLRGINEQFF.

In its sample, this clone was seen a few times. The chain carries TRBV5-1 and TRBJ2-1; TRBD1 agrees at 10 bases. CDR1 SGHRS and CDR2 YFSETQ come from the germline V gene. Trimming removed 5 bases from V and 9 bases from J; junction bases left unmatched: 5. This CDR3 is built from 13 residues. The CDR3 reads CASRDRGSGEQFF. The CDR3, as DNA: TGCGCCAGCAGGGACAGGGGGTCGGGTGAGCAGTTCTTC.

J is TRBJ2-3 and V is TRBV7-3, with 10 bases identical to TRBD2. This CDR3 is built from 18 residues. After removal of 2 bases from V and 3 bases from J, the junction contained 11 bases not matched to a gene. Germline CDR1 is SGHTA and CDR2 is FQGTGA. The CDR3 protein is CASSLYGAGGFGTDTQYF. The CDR3, as DNA: TGTGCCAGCAGCTTATACGGAGCGGGGGGGTTTGGGACAGATACGCAGTATTTT.

The rearrangement joins TRBV5-1 to TRBJ2-7; 7 bases agree with TRBD1. CDR1 is SGHRS, CDR2 YFSETQ, per germline. V trimming: 4 bases; J trimming: 2 bases; junction bases outside the gene matches: 3. This CDR3 spans 13 amino acids. The CDR3 loop reads CASSRDRPYEQYF. CDR3 coding DNA: TGCGCCAGCAGCCGGGACAGACCCTACGAGCAGTACTTC.

The chain joins TRBV6-5 to TRBJ1-2, with TRBD1 identical over 7 bases. J was trimmed by 0 bases and V by 0 bases; bases with no gene match: 4. Germline V gives CDR1 MNHEY, CDR2 SVGAGI. The CDR3 extends over 16 amino acids. The CDR3 loop reads CASSYSNQGANYGYTF. DNA for the CDR3: TGTGCCAGCAGTTACTCGAACCAGGGGGCTAACTATGGCTACACCTTC.

This chain uses TRBV5-8 with TRBJ1-5; 7 positions match TRBD1. The CDR3 totals 15 residues. V shed 4 bases and J 0 bases; nucleotides not matched to a gene: 4. Germline V CDR1 and CDR2: SGHTS, YDEGEE. CDR3 in DNA: TGTGCCAGCAGCAAAGGGACAGATAGCAATCAGCCCCAGCATTTT. Translating gives CASSKGTDSNQPQHF.

V gene TRBV19 combines with J gene TRBJ1-3, with 7 bases that match TRBD1. This CDR3 has 16 amino acids. With 7 bases clipped from V and 0 bases from J, the junction kept 9 bases outside the gene matches. Looked up from germline, CDR1 is LNHDA and CDR2 is SQIVND (reference sequence). The CDR3 spells CASNIPGQNSGNTIYF. The CDR3 DNA reads as TGTGCCAGTAACATCCCGGGACAGAACTCTGGAAACACCATATATTTT.

The chain is built from TRBV5-4 and TRBJ2-5; 11 nucleotides line up with TRBD2. Germline CDR1 and CDR2: SGHNT and YYREEE (reference sequence). V shed 2 bases, J shed 9 bases, and the junction held 18 bases outside the gene matches. The CDR3 runs 18 residues. The CDR3 region is CASSLVASSGGPLVAQYF. The CDR3 DNA is TGTGCCAGCAGCTTAGTGGCGTCTAGCGGGGGGCCCCTTGTGGCCCAGTACTTC.